This T cell receptor beta chain was documented in a study of T cells in localized non-small cell lung cancer. About this clone: Its specificity is unknown.

The uninvolved lung lay at least 2 cm from the tumor margin and lacked atypia. General study findings and limits: Longer overall survival accompanied higher blood T cell density. Heterogeneity remains possible because sequencing was limited to only one tumor region.

Profiling relied on immunoSEQ multiplex PCR, and the TCRdb table lists in-frame clones only, not all of them. The sample holds 3,000 to 4,500 clones; 31% are singletons and the top ten take around a tenth. This receptor was identified in a male donor aged 60 or older with stage III lung adenocarcinoma. Sequencing was performed on normal lung tissue next to the tumor, taken before any cancer treatment.

CDR3 bases: TGTGCCAGCCCAACGGGGGTACTTAGCAATCAGCCCCAGCATTTT. The encoded protein is CASPTGVLSNQPQHF. The rearrangement links TRBV25-1 to TRBJ1-5; the D gene is possibly TRBD1 (5 bases). Germline V gives CDR1 MGHDK, CDR2 SYGVNS. This CDR3 spans 15 amino acids. Trimming left V 8 bases short and J 0 bases short, with 14 bases between.